These 32 T cell receptor beta chains share one sample of origin, sequenced in a study of blood T cell repertoires in COVID-19. Profiled with immunoSEQ multiplex PCR; TCRdb holds only in-frame clones, not every one. The sample holds some 300,000 clones; 90% are singletons and the top ten take 0.95% to 1.3%. The sequencing input was peripheral blood. The receptors were gathered from a woman between 40 and 50 years old with COVID-19, enrolled during active disease.

The rearrangement links TRBV9 to TRBJ2-5; D gene uncertain. The CDR3 length is 14 residues. Trimming removed 0 bases from V and 5 bases from J, with 11 bases in between. CDR1 is SGDLS, CDR2 YYNGEE, per germline. The CDR3 DNA sequence: TGTGCCAGCAGCGTAGCGGGTAGGCAGGAGACCCAGTACTTC. Amino acid sequence: CASSVAGRQETQYF. The full variable domain, completed using reference TRBV9 and TRBJ2-5, is DSGVTQTPKHLITATGQRVTLRCSPRSGDLSVYWYQQSLDQGLQFLIQYYNGEERAKGNILERFSAQQFPDLHSELNLSSLELGDSALYFCASSVAGRQETQYFGPGTRLLVL.

The genes are TRBV5-1 and TRBJ1-2; 7 bases fit TRBD1. The CDR3 is 15 residues long. From germline, CDR1 is SGHRS and CDR2 YFSETQ. V shed 0 bases, J shed 2 bases, and the junction held 4 bases outside the gene matches. CDR3 residues: CASSLGSGGNYGYTF. The CDR3 bases are TGCGCCAGCAGCTTGGGTTCAGGGGGGAACTATGGCTACACCTTC.

The chain joins TRBV14 to TRBJ2-1, with D possibly being TRBD2 (5 bases). The CDR3 sequence is 15 residues long. V lost 1 base, J lost 8 bases, and 15 bases lay in between. Per germline, CDR1 SGHDN and CDR2 FVKESK. The CDR3 bases are TGTGCCAGCAGCCAAGGAGGGTATGAGTGGGATGAGCAGTTCTTC. It specifies CASSQGGYEWDEQFF.

The chain combines TRBV27 with TRBJ2-5, with D tentatively TRBD1 (5 bases). V was pared by 4 bases and J by 1 base, with 10 bases between. The CDR3 has 14 amino acids. The germline V gene has CDR1 MNHEY and CDR2 SMNVEV (reference sequence). The CDR3 DNA reads TGTGCCAGCAGTTGGGGCAGCACCCAAGAGACCCAGTACTTC. It translates to CASSWGSTQETQYF.

In nucleotides, the CDR3 is TGTGCCAGCAGTCAGCGGGACGAGCAGTACTTC. Translation: CASSQRDEQYF. V gene TRBV12-3 or TRBV12-4 combines with J gene TRBJ2-7; the D gene is possibly TRBD2 (6 bases). There are 11 residues in the CDR3. Trimming took off 5 bases at V and 5 bases at J, with 7 bases between the two ends.

V gene TRBV19 combines with J gene TRBJ2-3; perhaps TRBD1 as D (7 bases). The germline V gene encodes CDR1 LNHDA and CDR2 SQIVND (reference sequence). The CDR3 has 14 amino acids. V lost 5 bases, J lost 4 bases, and 13 bases lay in between. The chain's CDR3 is CASSPQGGSDTQYF. Here the CDR3 DNA reads TGTGCCAGTAGTCCGCAGGGGGGCTCAGATACGCAGTATTTT.

The V gene is TRBV19, the J gene TRBJ1-1; a weak D match, TRBD1 (5 bases). V was pared by 4 bases and J by 1 base, with 16 bases between. The CDR3 has 16 amino acids. The germline V gene encodes CDR1 LNHDA and CDR2 SQIVND (reference sequence). DNA for the CDR3: TGTGCCAGTAGTACCCACCCCGGGAGGGGGAACACTGAAGCTTTCTTT. Amino acids: CASSTHPGRGNTEAFF.

The chain links TRBV9 to TRBJ1-1; TRBD1 might be the D (5 bases). Germline CDR1 and CDR2: SGDLS and YYNGEE. Trimming took off 2 bases at V and 3 bases at J, with 8 bases between the two ends. The CDR3 has 13 amino acids. Here the CDR3 reads CASSVQGDTEAFF. As DNA, the CDR3 is TGTGCCAGCAGCGTTCAGGGCGACACTGAAGCTTTCTTT.

J is TRBJ2-1 and V is TRBV28, with unresolved D. The CDR3 length is 13 residues. Germline V gene sequence: CDR1 MDHEN, CDR2 SYDVKM. Trimming left V 6 bases short and J 4 bases short, with 10 bases between. The CDR3 protein is CASRWQAYNEQFF. CDR3 nucleotide sequence: TGTGCCAGCAGATGGCAGGCGTACAATGAGCAGTTCTTC.

This clone was recorded once. This chain joins TRBV18 and TRBJ1-4; 7 bases match TRBD1. V shed 4 bases, J shed 0 bases, and the junction held 11 bases outside the gene matches. Germline CDR1 and CDR2: KGHSH and LQKENI. The CDR3 covers 18 residues. In DNA, the CDR3 is TGTGCCAGCTCACGCACTCCGACAGGGCCTGCAACTAATGAAAAACTGTTTTTT. It encodes CASSRTPTGPATNEKLFF.

The chain carries TRBV7-2 and TRBJ1-1, with no clear D. Trimming removed 3 bases from V and 8 bases from J, with 13 bases in between. The length of the CDR3 is 13 residues. CDR1 is SGHTA and CDR2 is FQGNSA in the germline V gene. DNA for the CDR3: TGTGCCAGCAGCTTTCAGACAAGGCCCGAAGCTTTCTTT. Residues: CASSFQTRPEAFF.

The V and J genes are TRBV10-3 and TRBJ1-2; the match to TRBD1 covers 7 bases. V gave up 0 bases and J gave up 6 bases; unmatched junction bases: 4. There are 14 residues in the CDR3. Germline CDR1 and CDR2: ENHRY and SYGVKD. The CDR3 sequence: CAISESGQKHGYTF. CDR3 nucleotides: TGTGCCATCAGTGAGTCGGGACAGAAGCATGGCTACACCTTC.

The rearrangement links TRBV27 to TRBJ2-7; TRBD1 aligns across 9 bases. The CDR3 is made up of 15 amino acids. Germline CDR1 MNHEY, CDR2 SMNVEV (reference sequence). The J segment lost 0 bases and the V segment lost 5 bases, leaving 5 bases of the junction unmatched. The CDR3 loop is CASSQDRGFSYEQYF. The CDR3 bases are TGTGCCAGCAGTCAGGACAGGGGATTCTCCTACGAGCAGTACTTC.

This clone was recorded many times. This chain uses TRBV15 with TRBJ2-1; 10 nucleotides line up with TRBD2. The junction had 3 bases not matched to a gene; V was cut back by 4 bases and J by 3 bases. The germline V gene encodes CDR1 LNHNV and CDR2 YYDKDF (reference sequence). This CDR3 spans 15 amino acids. CDR3: CATSTGTSDYNEQFF. In nucleotides, the CDR3 is TGTGCCACCAGCACCGGGACTAGCGACTACAATGAGCAGTTCTTC.

The CDR3 loop is CASSLGGNEKLFF. CDR3 coding DNA: TGTGCCAGCAGCTTAGGGGGTAATGAAAAACTGTTTTTT. The gene calls are TRBV5-6 and TRBJ1-4, with a tentative D call TRBD1 (6 bases). CDR1 SGHDT and CDR2 YYEEEE come from the germline V gene. The CDR3 spans 13 residues. The V gene lost 2 bases and the J gene lost 4 bases, with 6 bases spanning the gap.

This clone was detected once. V gene TRBV4-2 combines with J gene TRBJ1-4; D gene ambiguous. CDR1 and CDR2 (germline): LGHNA, YNFKEQ. CDR3 size: 17 residues. Trimming removed 0 bases from V and 8 bases from J, with 19 bases in between. CDR3 sequence: CASSQDSATRRQEKLFF. The CDR3 nucleotides are TGTGCCAGCAGCCAAGATTCAGCGACCCGCCGTCAAGAAAAACTGTTTTTT.

The V call is TRBV7-2, the J call TRBJ1-1; D is possibly TRBD1 (5 bases). CDR1 and CDR2 (germline): SGHTA, FQGNSA. V was cut by 5 bases and J by 0 bases, with 19 bases left in between. This CDR3 is 17 amino acids long. The CDR3 DNA follows: TGTGCCAGCAGCCGCAGGGCCGGTGCCCGCATGAACACTGAAGCTTTCTTT. Amino acid sequence: CASSRRAGARMNTEAFF.

The chain uses TRBV5-1 and TRBJ1-6; possibly TRBD1 for D (5 bases). CDR1 is SGHRS, CDR2 YFSETQ, per germline. Trimming pared 4 bases from V and 7 bases from J, leaving 12 bases between. The CDR3 loop spans 14 amino acids. The CDR3 region has the DNA TGCGCCAGCAGCGGGGGGGGTACCAATTCACCCCTCCACTTT. Encoded protein: CASSGGGTNSPLHF.

The V gene is TRBV19, the J gene TRBJ2-7; TRBD2 matches 13 bases. Germline V gene sequence: CDR1 LNHDA, CDR2 SQIVND (reference sequence). The CDR3 runs to 16 residues. The trim removed 4 bases at V and 2 bases at J, leaving 5 bases unmatched. CDR3 region: CASSTKTSGRTYEQYF. CDR3 nucleotides: TGTGCCAGTAGTACCAAGACTAGCGGGAGGACCTACGAGCAGTACTTC.

This chain joins TRBV9 and TRBJ2-7, with 8 bases fitting TRBD1. CDR1 and CDR2 (germline): SGDLS, YYNGEE. V was pared by 5 bases and J by 5 bases, with 12 bases of the junction left unmatched. The length of the CDR3 is 15 residues. This CDR3 is CASRYQGQAYDEQYF. CDR3 DNA sequence: TGTGCCAGCAGGTACCAGGGACAGGCTTATGACGAGCAGTACTTC.

The sample holds one count of this clone. The chain joins TRBV28 to TRBJ1-6; weak D call: TRBD1 (6 bases). Deletions cut 5 bases from V and 0 bases from J, with 17 bases between. The germline V gene has CDR1 MDHEN and CDR2 SYDVKM. The CDR3 length is 18 residues. CDR3 DNA: TGTGCCAGCAGTCCATCTAGGGGGGGGAGCTCCTATAATTCACCCCTCCACTTT. Translating it yields CASSPSRGGSSYNSPLHF.

The chain recombines TRBV7-8 with TRBJ1-2, with TRBD1 as a possible D gene (5 bases). CDR1 SGHVS and CDR2 FQNEAQ come from the germline V gene. Trimming pared 1 base from V and 3 bases from J, leaving 9 bases between. CDR3 length: 14 amino acids. CDR3 bases: TGTGCCAGCAGCTTAGACACGGGGGACTATGGCTACACCTTC. This gives the protein CASSLDTGDYGYTF.

The V gene is TRBV19, the J gene TRBJ1-6; D is perhaps TRBD1 (6 bases). CDR1 LNHDA and CDR2 SQIVND come from the germline V gene (reference sequence). Trimming took off 7 bases at V and 4 bases at J, with 14 bases between the two ends. The CDR3 is 15 residues long. The CDR3, as DNA: TGTGCCAGTATGGCCCAGGGGATGTATAATTCACCCCTCCACTTT. Its protein product is CASMAQGMYNSPLHF.

This chain joins TRBV3-1 (or the pseudogene TRBV3-2) and TRBJ2-3; maybe TRBD1 (6 bases). V lost 3 bases, J lost 4 bases, and 8 bases lay in between. The CDR3 totals 13 residues. Germline V gives CDR1 LGHDT, CDR2 YNNKEL (reference sequence). CDR3 in amino acids: CASSQQGSDTQYF. The CDR3 coding sequence is TGTGCCAGCAGCCAGCAGGGGTCAGATACGCAGTATTTT.

Only a few counts were recorded for this clone. V usage is TRBV4-1 and J usage is TRBJ2-7; D gene unclear. CDR1 is MGHRA and CDR2 is YSYEKL in the germline V gene. V was shortened by 2 bases and J by 6 bases, with 23 bases between the two germline ends. CDR3 length: 17 residues. The CDR3: CASSQRPPSATEGEQYF. CDR3 DNA sequence: TGCGCCAGCAGCCAACGTCCCCCCAGCGCCACTGAAGGCGAGCAGTACTTC.

This sequence joins TRBV18 and TRBJ2-3, with D tentatively TRBD2 (6 bases). The CDR3 has 14 amino acids. Per the germline V gene, CDR1 is KGHSH and CDR2 is LQKENI. Between the trimmed V and J ends, which lost 4 bases and 0 bases, there was a span of 8 bases. The CDR3 DNA reads as TGTGCCAGCTCACTTGGGACTAGCACAGATACGCAGTATTTT. Amino acid sequence: CASSLGTSTDTQYF.

The V and J genes are TRBV6-2 or TRBV6-3 and TRBJ1-6; possible D gene TRBD1, 6 bases. This CDR3 is 16 amino acids long. V lost 2 bases and J lost 10, with 18 bases in between. Per the germline V gene, CDR1 is MNHEY and CDR2 is SVGEGT. The CDR3 spells CASSYGSYRVGSPLHF. In nucleotides, the CDR3 is TGTGCCAGCAGTTACGGTTCCTACAGGGTTGGATCACCCCTCCACTTT.

This clone was observed a single time. The chain couples TRBV7-2 to TRBJ2-3; perhaps TRBD2 as D (6 bases). With 5 bases removed from V and 2 bases from J, the gap between germline ends came to 17 bases. The germline V gene has CDR1 SGHTA and CDR2 FQGNSA. This CDR3 region has 16 residues. This CDR3 reads CASSPFIGRVTDTQYF. The CDR3 nucleotides are TGTGCCAGCAGCCCCTTTATCGGGAGAGTCACAGATACGCAGTATTTT.

The rearrangement uses TRBV6-2 or TRBV6-3 and TRBJ2-2; D unclear. Per the germline V gene, CDR1 is MNHEY and CDR2 is SVGEGT. This CDR3 is built from 18 residues. V was clipped by 4 bases and J by 3 bases, with 21 bases between them. The CDR3 here is CASSSQHRQTRYTGELFF. For the CDR3, the DNA is TGTGCCAGCAGTTCCCAACACCGCCAGACACGGTACACCGGGGAGCTGTTTTTT.

A single count supports this clone. This rearrangement joins TRBV4-1 to TRBJ1-6, with 8 bases identical to TRBD1. The CDR3 consists of 17 residues. Looked up from germline, CDR1 is MGHRA and CDR2 is YSYEKL. With V trimmed by 3 bases and J by 3 bases, 7 bases remained unmatched. CDR3 protein: CASSHTPGTGYNSPLHF. CDR3 nucleotide sequence: TGCGCCAGCAGCCACACGCCCGGGACAGGCTATAATTCACCCCTCCACTTT.

The chain links TRBV27 to TRBJ2-7, with TRBD2 matching over 7 bases. This CDR3 has 16 amino acids. Germline V gene sequence: CDR1 MNHEY, CDR2 SMNVEV (reference sequence). Trimming took 7 bases from V and 2 from J; bases not matched to a gene: 14. CDR3 amino acids: CASNLAVPFHTYEQYF. As DNA, the CDR3 is TGTGCCAGCAATCTAGCGGTACCCTTCCACACCTACGAGCAGTACTTC.

The chain carries TRBV19 and TRBJ2-7; D not resolved. The CDR3 runs 13 residues. Trimming left V 4 bases short and J 3 bases short, with 10 bases between. Germline values: CDR1 LNHDA, CDR2 SQIVND (reference sequence). CDR3 amino acids: CASSRAGGYEQYF. In DNA form, the CDR3 reads TGTGCCAGTAGTAGAGCCGGCGGCTACGAGCAGTACTTC.